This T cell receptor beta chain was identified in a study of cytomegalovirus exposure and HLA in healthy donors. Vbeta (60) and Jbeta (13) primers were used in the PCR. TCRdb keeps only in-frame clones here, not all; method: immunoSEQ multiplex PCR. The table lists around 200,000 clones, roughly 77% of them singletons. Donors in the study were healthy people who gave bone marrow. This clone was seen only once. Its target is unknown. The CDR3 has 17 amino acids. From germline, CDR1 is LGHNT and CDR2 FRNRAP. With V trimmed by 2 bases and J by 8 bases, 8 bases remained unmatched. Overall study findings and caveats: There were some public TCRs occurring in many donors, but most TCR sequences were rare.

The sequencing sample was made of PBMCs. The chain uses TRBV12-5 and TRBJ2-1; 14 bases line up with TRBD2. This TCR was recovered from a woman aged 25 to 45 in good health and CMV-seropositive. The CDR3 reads CASGLRLAGGPIYEQFF. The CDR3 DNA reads TGTGCTAGTGGTTTGAGACTAGCGGGAGGGCCGATCTATGAGCAGTTCTTC. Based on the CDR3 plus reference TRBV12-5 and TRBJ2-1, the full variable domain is DARVTQTPRHKVTEMGQEVTMRCQPILGHNTVFWYRQTMMQGLELLAYFRNRAPLDDSGMPKDRFSAEMPDATLATLKIQPSEPRDSAVYFCASGLRLAGGPIYEQFFGPGTRLTVL.